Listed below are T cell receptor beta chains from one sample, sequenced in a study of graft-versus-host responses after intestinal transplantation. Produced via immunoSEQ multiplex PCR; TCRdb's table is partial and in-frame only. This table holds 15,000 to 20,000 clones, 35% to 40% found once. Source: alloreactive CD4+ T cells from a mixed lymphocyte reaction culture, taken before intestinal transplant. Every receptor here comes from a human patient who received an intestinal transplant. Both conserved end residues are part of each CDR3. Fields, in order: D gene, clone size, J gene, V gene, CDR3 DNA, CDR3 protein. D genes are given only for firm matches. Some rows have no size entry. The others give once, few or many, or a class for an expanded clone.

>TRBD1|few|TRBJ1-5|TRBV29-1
TGCAGCGTTCGACAGGGGAACCAGCCCCAGCATTTT
CSVRQGNQPQHF
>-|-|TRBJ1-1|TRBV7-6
TGTGCCAGCAGCTTGAGGTCCGCTAACACTGAAGCTTTCTTT
CASSLRSANTEAFF
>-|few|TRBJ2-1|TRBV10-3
TGTGCCATCAGTGAGTCGGAATCCGGGTTCGATGAGCAGTTCTTC
CAISESESGFDEQFF
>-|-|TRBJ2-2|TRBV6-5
TGTGCCAGCAGTTTCACGACGAGTTTGGGCGGGGAGCTGTTTTTT
CASSFTTSLGGELFF
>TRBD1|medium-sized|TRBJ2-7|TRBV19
TGTGCCAGTAGCCTTGGGTGGACAGGGAAGTACGAGCAGTACTTC
CASSLGWTGKYEQYF
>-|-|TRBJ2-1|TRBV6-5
TGTGCCAGCAGTTTATTTGCGGGGGCGTCCTACAATGAGCAGTTCTTC
CASSLFAGASYNEQFF
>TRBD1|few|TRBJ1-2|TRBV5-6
TGTGCCAGCAGCTGGTATAAGGGACAGGGTAATGGCTACACCTTC
CASSWYKGQGNGYTF
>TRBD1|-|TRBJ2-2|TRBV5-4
TGTGCCAGCAGCCCCCGCGGGACAGGGAATCTAAACACCGGGGAGCTGTTTTTT
CASSPRGTGNLNTGELFF
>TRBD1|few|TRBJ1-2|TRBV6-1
TGTGCCAGCAGCAAAGACAGGGACTATGGCTACACCTTC
CASSKDRDYGYTF
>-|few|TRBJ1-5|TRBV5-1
TGCGCCAGCAGCTTTGGCGGTGCTAGAGATCAGCCCCAGCATTTT
CASSFGGARDQPQHF
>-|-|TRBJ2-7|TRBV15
TGTGCCACCAGCAGAACCTTAACTGGGGGCTGGACTTACGAGCAGTACTTC
CATSRTLTGGWTYEQYF
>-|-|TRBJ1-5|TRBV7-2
TGTGCCAGCAGCTTATGGGTGGGGAGCAATCAGCCCCAGCATTTT
CASSLWVGSNQPQHF
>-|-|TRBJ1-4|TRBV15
TGTGCCACCAGGAAGAGAAGGCCCCTGGGGGCAACTAATGAAAAACTGTTTTTT
CATRKRRPLGATNEKLFF
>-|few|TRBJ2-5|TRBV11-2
TGTGCCAGCAGCTCGGTACTTCAAGAGACCCAGTACTTC
CASSSVLQETQYF
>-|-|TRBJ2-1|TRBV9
TGTGCCAGCAGCGTAGGAGGTTCGGTTGAGCAGTTCTTC
CASSVGGSVEQFF
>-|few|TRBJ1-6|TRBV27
TGTGCCAGCAGTACTACAGGGTGGGATAATTCACCCCTCCACTTT
CASSTTGWDNSPLHF
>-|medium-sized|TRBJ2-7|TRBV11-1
TGTGCCAGCAGCCCTACTGCAGGGGGGACCTACGAGCAGTACTTC
CASSPTAGGTYEQYF
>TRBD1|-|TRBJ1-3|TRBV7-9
TGTGCCAGCAGCTCGGACAGGGCCTCTGGAAACACCATATATTTT
CASSSDRASGNTIYF
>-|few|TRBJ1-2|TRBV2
TGTGCCAGCAGTGAAGGGAGGGGCAGGCAGACCTATGGCTACACCTTC
CASSEGRGRQTYGYTF
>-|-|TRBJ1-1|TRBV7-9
TGTGCCAGCAGAGATAGGGACACTGAAGCTTTCTTT
CASRDRDTEAFF
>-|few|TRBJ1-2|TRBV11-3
TGTGCCAGCAGCTTAGACGGATCTTTCTATGGCTACACCTTC
CASSLDGSFYGYTF
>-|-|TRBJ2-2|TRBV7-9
TGTGCCAGCAGCTTACCCCGGGACACGGGAACCGGGGAGCTGTTTTTT
CASSLPRDTGTGELFF
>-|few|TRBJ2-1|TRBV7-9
TGTGCCAGCAGCTTAGGAGAGATCAGAACCTACAATGAGCAGTTCTTC
CASSLGEIRTYNEQFF
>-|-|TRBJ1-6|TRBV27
TGTGCCAGCAGCCGGGAACTCCATTCACCCCTCCACTTT
CASSRELHSPLHF
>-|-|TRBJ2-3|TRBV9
TGTGCCAGCAGCGTAGGAGTTCGGGTTAGTGGCGCAGATACGCAGTATTTT
CASSVGVRVSGADTQYF
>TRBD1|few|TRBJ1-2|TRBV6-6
TGTGCCAGCAGTCGACAGGGTCGAGGCTACACCTTC
CASSRQGRGYTF
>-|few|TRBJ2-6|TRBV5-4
TGTGCCAGCAGCCCTAGGAGAGTCTCTGGGGCCAACGTCCTGACTTTC
CASSPRRVSGANVLTF
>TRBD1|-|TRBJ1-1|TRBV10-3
TGTGCCATCAGTGAGTCTAGACAGGGGAACACTGAAGCTTTCTTT
CAISESRQGNTEAFF
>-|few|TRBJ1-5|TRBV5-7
TGTGCCAGCAGCTCGGGGAAGACATTCTTTAGCAATCAGCCCCAGCATTTT
CASSSGKTFFSNQPQHF
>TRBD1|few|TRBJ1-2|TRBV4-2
TGTGCCAGCAGCCAACAAACAGGGGGTAACGGCTACACCTTC
CASSQQTGGNGYTF
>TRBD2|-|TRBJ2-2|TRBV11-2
TGTGCCAGCAGCCCTAGAGGAGTAGCGGGGGGTGACGGGGAGCTGTTTTTT
CASSPRGVAGGDGELFF
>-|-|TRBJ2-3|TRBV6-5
TGTGCCAGCAGAGTGGGGACGCGGACTGCAGATACGCAGTATTTT
CASRVGTRTADTQYF
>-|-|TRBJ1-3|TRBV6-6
TGTGCCAGCCGGGGGGGCTCTGGAAACACCATATATTTT
CASRGGSGNTIYF
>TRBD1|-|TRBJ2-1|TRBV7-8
TGTGCCAGCAGCTTTAATCTGGGGACAGTTGAGCAGTTCTTC
CASSFNLGTVEQFF
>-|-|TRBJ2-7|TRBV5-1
TGCGCCAGCAGCTTGGGTTGGCAGGGGATATACGAGCAGTACTTC
CASSLGWQGIYEQYF
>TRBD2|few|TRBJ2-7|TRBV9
TGTGCCAGCAGCTCTCGGGACCAGACTAGCCTTTCCGGGCAGTACTTC
CASSSRDQTSLSGQYF
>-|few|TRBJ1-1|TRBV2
TGTGCCAGCAGACCGCGTTCGAACACTGAAGCTTTCTTT
CASRPRSNTEAFF
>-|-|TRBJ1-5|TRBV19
TGTGCCAGTAGTCAATCCCGGGGTAACAATCAGCCCCAGCATTTT
CASSQSRGNNQPQHF
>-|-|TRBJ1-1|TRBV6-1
TGTGCCAGTCGGCTGCTGAGGGGGGGCACTGAAGCTTTCTTT
CASRLLRGGTEAFF
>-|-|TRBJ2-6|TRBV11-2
TGTGCCAGCAGCTTAGATAGGGGGATCCGCTCTGGGGCCAACGTCCTGACTTTC
CASSLDRGIRSGANVLTF
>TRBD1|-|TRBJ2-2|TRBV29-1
TGCAGCGTTTCGGGGCCACCGGGACAGGCGAACACCGGGGAGCTGTTTTTT
CSVSGPPGQANTGELFF
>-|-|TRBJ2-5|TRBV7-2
TGTGCCAGCAGCTCCTTCAGGGAGACCCAGTACTTC
CASSSFRETQYF
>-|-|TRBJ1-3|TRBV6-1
TGTGCCAGCAGTGAAGGAAGGGGGGCTCCGTCGTCTGGAAACACCATATATTTT
CASSEGRGAPSSGNTIYF
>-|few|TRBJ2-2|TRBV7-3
TGTGCCAGCAGCTTAAAGAGGACGGGGCACACCGGGGAGCTGTTTTTT
CASSLKRTGHTGELFF
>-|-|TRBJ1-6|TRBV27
TGTGCCAGCAGCGATGAGGGTACGCGTTCACCCCTCCACTTT
CASSDEGTRSPLHF
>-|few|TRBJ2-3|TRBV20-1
TGCAGTGCCCTCGCAGGGAATACGCAGTATTTT
CSALAGNTQYF